Following are 12 T cell receptor beta chains from one sample sequenced in a study of T cells in localized non-small cell lung cancer. Profiled with immunoSEQ multiplex PCR; TCRdb holds only in-frame clones, not every one. The table includes some 90,000 clones, 87% detected once. The specimen comprised peripheral blood, sampled before any cancer treatment. These receptors originate from a man aged 40 to 70 with stage I squamous cell lung carcinoma.

This chain connects TRBV5-1 to TRBJ2-3; TRBD2 matches at 8 bases. The trim removed 6 bases at V and 0 bases at J, leaving 9 bases unmatched. Germline CDR1 and CDR2: SGHRS and YFSETQ. The CDR3 length is 16 residues. CDR3 region: CASTPRGGSSTDTQYF. The DNA for the CDR3 is TGCGCCAGCACCCCCCGCGGGGGGTCTAGCACAGATACGCAGTATTTT. Using reference TRBV5-1 and TRBJ2-3 for the parts outside the CDR3, the full variable domain is KAGVTQTPRYLIKTRGQQVTLSCSPISGHRSVSWYQQTPGQGLQFLFEYFSETQRNKGNFPGRFSGRQFSNSRSEMNVSTLELGDSALYLCASTPRGGSSTDTQYFGPGTRLTVL.

This chain connects TRBV18 to TRBJ1-1; perhaps TRBD1 as D (5 bases). The length of the CDR3 is 14 residues. V was cut by 3 bases and J by 5 bases, with 13 bases left in between. Germline CDR1 reads KGHSH; CDR2 reads LQKENI. CDR3: CASSPWGLGTEAFF. The CDR3 nucleotides read TGTGCCAGCTCACCCTGGGGCCTAGGGACTGAAGCTTTCTTT.

This clone has a single count. The rearrangement uses TRBV5-1 and TRBJ1-6; D ambiguous. Looked up from germline, CDR1 is SGHRS and CDR2 is YFSETQ. CDR3 length: 15 residues. Trimming took 1 base from V and 6 from J, leaving 11 bases between them. DNA for the CDR3: TGCGCCAGCAGCTTGCGGCAGTCCCTTAATTCACCCCTCCACTTT. This sequence encodes CASSLRQSLNSPLHF.

The chain links TRBV19 to TRBJ1-3; no clear D. With 5 bases removed from V and 0 bases from J, the gap between germline ends came to 14 bases. CDR1 and CDR2 (germline): LNHDA, SQIVND (reference sequence). The CDR3 contains 16 residues. The DNA for the CDR3 is TGTGCCAGTAGTCCGAACCCGACAACCTCTGGAAACACCATATATTTT. Protein: CASSPNPTTSGNTIYF. The full variable domain, its missing parts supplied by reference TRBV19 and TRBJ1-3, is DGGITQSPKYLFRKEGQNVTLSCEQNLNHDAMYWYRQDPGQGLRLIYYSQIVNDFQKGDIAEGYSVSREKKESFPLTVTSAQKNPTAFYLCASSPNPTTSGNTIYFGEGSWLTVV.

As DNA, the CDR3 is TGTGCCAGCTCACCCAGCAACTCTGGGGCCAACGTCCTGACTTTC. Protein: CASSPSNSGANVLTF. The chain is built from TRBV18 and TRBJ2-6, with unresolved D. Germline loops: CDR1 KGHSH, CDR2 LQKENI. Trimming left V 3 bases short and J 0 bases short, with 6 bases between. This CDR3 is built from 15 residues.

J is TRBJ1-5 and V is TRBV19; D is uncertain. This CDR3 is 19 amino acids long. Germline values: CDR1 LNHDA, CDR2 SQIVND (reference sequence). Trimming removed 3 bases at V and 0 bases at J, with 21 bases between. The CDR3: CASSINSFFTPRSNQPQHF. The CDR3 DNA reads TGTGCCAGTAGTATTAATTCTTTTTTCACCCCACGTAGCAATCAGCCCCAGCATTTT.

The genes are TRBV18 and TRBJ2-2, with 9 bases fitting TRBD2. This CDR3 contains 15 residues. V dropped 3 bases and J dropped 6; count of bases not matched to a gene: 5. Germline CDR1 and CDR2: KGHSH and LQKENI. CDR3 sequence (DNA): TGTGCCAGCTCACCCGGGACTAGCTGGGCCGGGGAGCTGTTTTTT. Translated: CASSPGTSWAGELFF.

This clone has only a few counts. This rearrangement joins TRBV5-6 to TRBJ2-3, with 7 bases aligning to TRBD2. The CDR3 has 17 residues. The junction had 12 bases not matched to a gene; V was cut back by 2 bases and J by 3 bases. Germline V gene data show CDR1 as SGHDT and CDR2 as YYEEEE. The CDR3 sequence: CASSLTYSGEATDTQYF. CDR3 nucleotide sequence: TGTGCCAGCAGCTTAACGTACAGCGGGGAGGCTACAGATACGCAGTATTTT.

The chain recombines TRBV5-1 with TRBJ1-5; 8 bases fit TRBD1. Looked up from germline, CDR1 is SGHRS and CDR2 is YFSETQ. The CDR3 is 15 residues long. The trim removed 4 bases at V and 1 base at J, leaving 4 bases unmatched. The CDR3: CASSLSGGSNQPQHF. In DNA form, the CDR3 reads TGCGCCAGCAGCCTCTCAGGGGGCAGCAATCAGCCCCAGCATTTT.

Here the CDR3 DNA reads TGTGCTAGTGGTTTGGCCAGCGGGGGGGCCTTCGGGCAGTTCTTC. Residues: CASGLASGGAFGQFF. The V gene is TRBV12-5, the J gene TRBJ2-1; TRBD2 matches at 10 bases. With V trimmed by 1 base and J by 12 bases, 9 bases remained unmatched. This CDR3 is built from 15 residues. Germline V gene data show CDR1 as LGHNT and CDR2 as FRNRAP.

The J gene is TRBJ1-1, the V gene TRBV19; 7 nucleotides line up with TRBD1. In germline, CDR1 is LNHDA, CDR2 SQIVND (reference sequence). V lost 7 bases to trimming and J lost 5 bases; unmatched junction nucleotides: 7. CDR3 length: 13 amino acids. The CDR3 DNA is TGTGCCAGTAATAGCAGGGGGATTACTGAAGCTTTCTTT. Translation: CASNSRGITEAFF.

This clone was seen a handful of times. The chain has TRBV13 and TRBJ1-3, with D possibly being TRBD1 (5 bases). The CDR3 is 15 amino acids. Germline V CDR1 and CDR2: PRHDT, FYEKMQ (reference sequence). V lost 7 bases to trimming and J lost 0 bases, with 13 bases between them. The chain's CDR3 is CASTWGLHSGNTIYF. In DNA form, the CDR3 reads TGTGCCAGCACCTGGGGACTGCACTCTGGAAACACCATATATTTT.